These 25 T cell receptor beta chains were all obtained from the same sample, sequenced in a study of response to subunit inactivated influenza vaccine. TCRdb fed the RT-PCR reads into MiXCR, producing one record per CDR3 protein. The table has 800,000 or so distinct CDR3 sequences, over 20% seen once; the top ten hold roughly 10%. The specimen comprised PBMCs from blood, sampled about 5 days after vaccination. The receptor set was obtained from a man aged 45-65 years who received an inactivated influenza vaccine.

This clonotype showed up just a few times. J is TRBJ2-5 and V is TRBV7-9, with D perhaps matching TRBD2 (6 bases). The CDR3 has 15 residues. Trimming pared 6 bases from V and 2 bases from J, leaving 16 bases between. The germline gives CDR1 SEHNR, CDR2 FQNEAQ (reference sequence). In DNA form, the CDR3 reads TGTGCCAGCAGTTTACCAGCCGGGACTCAAGAGACCCAGTACTTC. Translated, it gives CASSLPAGTQETQYF.

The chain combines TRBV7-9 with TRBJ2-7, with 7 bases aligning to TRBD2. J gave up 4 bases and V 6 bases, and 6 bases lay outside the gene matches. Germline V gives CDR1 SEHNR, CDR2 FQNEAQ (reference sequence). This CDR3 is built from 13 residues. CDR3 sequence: CASRSGRDYEQYF. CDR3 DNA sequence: TGTGCCAGCAGGAGTGGGAGGGATTACGAGCAGTACTTC.

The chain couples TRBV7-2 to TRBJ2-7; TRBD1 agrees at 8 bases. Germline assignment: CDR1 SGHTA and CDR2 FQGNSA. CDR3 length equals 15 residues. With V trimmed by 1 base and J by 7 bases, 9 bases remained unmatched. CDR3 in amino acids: CASSLGVGQGFEQYF. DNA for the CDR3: TGTGCCAGCAGCTTAGGTGTCGGACAGGGATTTGAGCAGTACTTC.

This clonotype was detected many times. The CDR3 nucleotides are TGTGCCAGCAGCTCCTTCAGCGGACAGTTACTTTACGAGCAGTACTTC. It is translated as CASSSFSGQLLYEQYF. The chain links TRBV28 to TRBJ2-7, with TRBD1 as a possible D gene (6 bases). V was shortened by 6 bases and J by 4 bases, with 22 bases between the two germline ends. This CDR3 has 16 amino acids. Germline V CDR1 and CDR2: MDHEN, SYDVKM.

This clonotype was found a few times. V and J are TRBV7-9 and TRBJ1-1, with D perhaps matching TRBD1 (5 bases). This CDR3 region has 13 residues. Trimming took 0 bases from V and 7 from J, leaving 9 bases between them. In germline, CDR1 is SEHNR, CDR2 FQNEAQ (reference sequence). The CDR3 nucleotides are TGTGCCAGCAGCTTAGCGACGGGACTTGAAGCTTTCTTT. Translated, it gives CASSLATGLEAFF.

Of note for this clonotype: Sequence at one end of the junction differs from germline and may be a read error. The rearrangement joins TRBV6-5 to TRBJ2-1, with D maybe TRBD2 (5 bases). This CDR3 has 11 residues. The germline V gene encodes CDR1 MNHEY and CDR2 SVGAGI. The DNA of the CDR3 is TGTGCCAGCAGTTCACTAGTTGAGGAGTTCTTC. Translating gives CASSSLVEEFF.

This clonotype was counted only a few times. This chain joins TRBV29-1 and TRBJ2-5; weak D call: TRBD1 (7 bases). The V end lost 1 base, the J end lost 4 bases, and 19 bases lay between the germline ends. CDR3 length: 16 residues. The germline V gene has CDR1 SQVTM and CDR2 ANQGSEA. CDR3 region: CSVEAGGGALGETQYF. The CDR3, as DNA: TGCAGCGTTGAAGCTGGAGGGGGCGCATTGGGAGAGACCCAGTACTTC.

The CDR3 sequence: CSASQRSGAYEQYF. The CDR3 region has the DNA TGCAGTGCTAGTCAAAGGAGCGGGGCCTACGAGCAGTACTTC. V usage is TRBV20-1 and J usage is TRBJ2-7; 7 nucleotides agree with TRBD2. Germline CDR1 and CDR2: DFQATT and SNEGSKA (reference sequence). V shed 3 bases, J shed 2 bases, and the junction held 7 bases outside the gene matches. This CDR3 region has 14 residues.

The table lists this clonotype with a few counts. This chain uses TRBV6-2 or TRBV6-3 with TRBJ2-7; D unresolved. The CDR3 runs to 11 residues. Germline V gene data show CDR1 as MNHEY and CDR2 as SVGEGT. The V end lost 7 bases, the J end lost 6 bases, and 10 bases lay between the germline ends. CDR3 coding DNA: TGTGCCAGCAACTATGGCGGCGAGCAGTACTTC. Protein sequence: CASNYGGEQYF.

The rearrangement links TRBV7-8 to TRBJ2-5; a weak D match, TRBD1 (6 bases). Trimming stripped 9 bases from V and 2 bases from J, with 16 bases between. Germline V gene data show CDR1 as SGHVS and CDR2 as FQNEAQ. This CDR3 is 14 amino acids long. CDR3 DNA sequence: TGTGCCAGTAACAGGGCATCGACGCAAGAGACCCAGTACTTC. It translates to CASNRASTQETQYF.

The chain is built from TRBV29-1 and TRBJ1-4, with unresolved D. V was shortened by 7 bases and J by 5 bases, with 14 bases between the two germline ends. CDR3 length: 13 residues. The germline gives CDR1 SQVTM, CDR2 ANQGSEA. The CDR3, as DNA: TGCAGCGGCCAACCGGGGTCCAATGAAAAACTGTTTTTT. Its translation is CSGQPGSNEKLFF.

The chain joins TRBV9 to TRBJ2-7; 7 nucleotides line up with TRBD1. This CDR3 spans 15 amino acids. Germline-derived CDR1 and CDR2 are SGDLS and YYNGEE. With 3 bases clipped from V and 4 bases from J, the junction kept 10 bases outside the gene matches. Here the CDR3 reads CASSGQPGQSYEQYF. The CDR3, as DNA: TGTGCCAGCAGCGGCCAACCGGGACAGAGTTACGAGCAGTACTTC.

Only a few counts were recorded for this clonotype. Written as DNA, the CDR3 is TGTGCCATCAGAGGGCAGGGAAGGGCCGGGGAGCTGTTTTTT. It yields the protein CAIRGQGRAGELFF. The chain couples TRBV10-3 to TRBJ2-2; the D gene is possibly TRBD1 (5 bases). The CDR3 covers 14 residues. Germline CDR1 reads ENHRY; CDR2 reads SYGVKD. The V end lost 6 bases, the J end lost 6 bases, and 14 bases lay between the germline ends.

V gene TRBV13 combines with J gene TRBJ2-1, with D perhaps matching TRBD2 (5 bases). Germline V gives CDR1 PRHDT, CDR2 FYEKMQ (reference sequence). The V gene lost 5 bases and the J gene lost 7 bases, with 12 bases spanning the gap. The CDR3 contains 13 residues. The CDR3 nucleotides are TGTGCCAGCAGCCCGCGGACTGGGAATGAGCAGTTCTTC. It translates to CASSPRTGNEQFF.

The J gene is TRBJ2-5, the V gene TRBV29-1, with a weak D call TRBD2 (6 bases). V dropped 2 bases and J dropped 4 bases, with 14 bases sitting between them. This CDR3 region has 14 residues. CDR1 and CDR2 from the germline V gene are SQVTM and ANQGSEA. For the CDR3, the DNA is TGCAGCGTTGAATTGCAGGGAGGTGTAGAGACCCAGTACTTC. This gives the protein CSVELQGGVETQYF.

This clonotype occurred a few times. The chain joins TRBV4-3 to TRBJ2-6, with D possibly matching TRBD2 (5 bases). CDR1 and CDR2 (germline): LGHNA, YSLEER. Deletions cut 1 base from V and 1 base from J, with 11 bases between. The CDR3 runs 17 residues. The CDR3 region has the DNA TGCGCCAGCAGCCAAGTTTCTTCGGGGTCTGGGGCCAACGTCCTGACTTTC. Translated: CASSQVSSGSGANVLTF.

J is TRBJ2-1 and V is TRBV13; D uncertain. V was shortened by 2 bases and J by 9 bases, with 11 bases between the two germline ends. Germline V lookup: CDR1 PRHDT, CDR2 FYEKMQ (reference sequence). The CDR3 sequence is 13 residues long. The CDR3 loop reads CASSLYIGSEQFF. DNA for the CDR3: TGTGCCAGCAGCTTATATATAGGAAGTGAGCAGTTCTTC.

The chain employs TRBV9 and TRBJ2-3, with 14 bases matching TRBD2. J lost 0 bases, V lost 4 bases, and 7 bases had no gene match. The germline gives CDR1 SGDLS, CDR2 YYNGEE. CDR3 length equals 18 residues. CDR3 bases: TGTGCCAGCAGCTTGAGACTAGCGGGGGGGACTAGCACAGATACGCAGTATTTT. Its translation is CASSLRLAGGTSTDTQYF.

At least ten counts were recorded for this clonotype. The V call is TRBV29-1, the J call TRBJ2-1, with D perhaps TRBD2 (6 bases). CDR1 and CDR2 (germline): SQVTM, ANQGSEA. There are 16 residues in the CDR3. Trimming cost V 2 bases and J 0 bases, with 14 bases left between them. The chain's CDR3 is CSVELRAGPSYNEQFF. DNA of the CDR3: TGCAGCGTTGAATTGCGTGCGGGACCCTCCTACAATGAGCAGTTCTTC.

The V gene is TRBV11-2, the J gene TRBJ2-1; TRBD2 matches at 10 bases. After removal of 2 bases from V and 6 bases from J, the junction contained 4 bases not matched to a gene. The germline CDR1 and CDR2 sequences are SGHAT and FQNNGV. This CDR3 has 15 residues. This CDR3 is CASSLSSGSSNEQFF. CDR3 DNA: TGTGCCAGCAGCTTATCTAGCGGGAGTTCCAATGAGCAGTTCTTC.

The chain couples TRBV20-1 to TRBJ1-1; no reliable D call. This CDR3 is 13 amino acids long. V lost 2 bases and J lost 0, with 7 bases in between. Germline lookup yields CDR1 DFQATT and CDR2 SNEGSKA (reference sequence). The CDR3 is CSARFGLNTEAFF. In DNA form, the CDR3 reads TGCAGTGCTAGATTCGGGCTGAACACTGAAGCTTTCTTT.

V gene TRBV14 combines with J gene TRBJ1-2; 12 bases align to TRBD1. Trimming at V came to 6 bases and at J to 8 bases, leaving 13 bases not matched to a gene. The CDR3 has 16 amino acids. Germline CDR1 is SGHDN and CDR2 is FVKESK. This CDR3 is CASRGTGGRGREGYTF. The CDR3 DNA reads TGTGCCAGCAGAGGGACAGGGGGCCGAGGACGAGAGGGCTACACCTTC.

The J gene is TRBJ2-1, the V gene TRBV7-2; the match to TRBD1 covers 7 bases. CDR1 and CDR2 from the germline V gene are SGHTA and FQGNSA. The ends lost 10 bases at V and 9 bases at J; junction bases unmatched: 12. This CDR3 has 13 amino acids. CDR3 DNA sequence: TGTGCCACCGGGACAGTGAAGGCTTTTGAGCAGTTCTTC. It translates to CATGTVKAFEQFF.

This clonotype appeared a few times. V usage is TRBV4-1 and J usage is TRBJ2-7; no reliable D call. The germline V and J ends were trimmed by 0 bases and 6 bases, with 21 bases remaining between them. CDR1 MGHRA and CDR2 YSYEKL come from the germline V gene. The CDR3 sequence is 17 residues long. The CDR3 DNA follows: TGCGCCAGCAGCCAAGATATTTTCTTTCCAGGCGGAAGCGAGCAGTACTTC. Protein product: CASSQDIFFPGGSEQYF.

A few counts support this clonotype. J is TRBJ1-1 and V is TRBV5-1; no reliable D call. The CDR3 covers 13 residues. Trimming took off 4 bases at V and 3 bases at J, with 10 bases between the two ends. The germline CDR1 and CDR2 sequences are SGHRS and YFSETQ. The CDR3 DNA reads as TGCGCCAGCAGCCAAAGCATAGACACTGAAGCTTTCTTT. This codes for CASSQSIDTEAFF.